The clone carrying this T cell receptor (beta chain) is labeled as hyperexpanded (1% or more). What it binds is not known. Time point here: newly diagnosed, previously untreated cHL patient sample. Isolation of CD8+ T cells from thawed PBMCs used magnetic negative selection. The authors compared against newly diagnosed, untreated classical Hodgkin lymphoma PBMCs. Profiling relied on immunoSEQ multiplex PCR, and the TCRdb table lists in-frame clones only, not all of them. The data show about 3,200 clones, approximately 70% seen once. The data originate from a study of PD-1 blockade in classical Hodgkin lymphoma. Regarding the study as a whole: Newly diagnosed patients were reported to start with lower TCR diversity than healthy donors.

The CDR3 is 17 residues long. V lost 5 bases to trimming and J lost 3 bases; unmatched junction nucleotides: 10. Per germline, CDR1 MDHEN and CDR2 SYDVKM. The source material was CD8+ T cells from blood. This receptor was obtained from a human donor with classical Hodgkin lymphoma. This rearrangement joins TRBV28 to TRBJ2-1, with 10 bases matching TRBD2. The CDR3 sequence: CASSPRTSGAFYNEQFF. DNA for the CDR3: TGTGCCAGCAGTCCCCGGACTAGCGGAGCTTTCTACAATGAGCAGTTCTTC.